The 21 T cell receptor beta chains below come from one sample, sequenced in a study of identical twins (dated by TCRdb to about 2016). Library generation was performed with 5' RACE. Data came from an Illumina HiSeq 2000. Using fastp trimming at Q25 and MiXCR clonotype assembly, TCRdb reanalyzed the public sequencing data and kept in-frame beta chains. Duplicate CDR3 protein sequences are folded into a single record with the most common DNA and genes. The table for this sample lists under 300,000 distinct CDR3 sequences; roughly 13% of them were counted only once. Of the sample, 3.5% to 5% is held by the ten largest clones. The data also belong to a second study, concerning yellow fever vaccine responses in identical twins.

The sample was memory (CD45RO+) T cells sorted from blood. The sample's cell subset or site label, in plain terms: CD45RO+ enriched T cells. The receptors originated from a woman aged 18-29 years in good health.

This clonotype was counted a few times. The chain links TRBV20-1 to TRBJ2-3; D not resolved. The CDR3 length is 11 residues. V shed 3 bases and J shed 6 bases, with 7 bases lying between them. The V gene's germline CDR1 is DFQATT and CDR2 SNEGSKA (reference sequence). As DNA, the CDR3 is TGCAGTGCTAGCACAGTGGATACGCAGTATTTT. This encodes CSASTVDTQYF.

The chain joins TRBV25-1 to TRBJ2-1; TRBD1 aligns across 8 bases. V trimming: 6 bases; J trimming: 4 bases; junction bases outside the gene matches: 8. The germline V gene has CDR1 MGHDK and CDR2 SYGVNS. There are 15 residues in the CDR3. This CDR3 is CASRNVDRDYNEQFF. CDR3 sequence (DNA): TGTGCCAGCAGGAACGTGGACAGGGATTACAATGAGCAGTTCTTC.

In its sample, this clonotype was seen many times. The chain joins TRBV15 to TRBJ2-5; D remains unclear. Germline V gene sequence: CDR1 LNHNV, CDR2 YYDKDF (reference sequence). Trimming took off 0 bases at V and 5 bases at J, with 16 bases between the two ends. CDR3 length: 16 amino acids. The CDR3 DNA follows: TGTGCCACCAGCAGAGATCCCAGACTCGCCGTTGAGACCCAGTACTTC. Protein product: CATSRDPRLAVETQYF.

The chain couples TRBV4-2 to TRBJ2-3; D not resolved. Trimming cost V 0 bases and J 1 base, with 11 bases left between them. This CDR3 is built from 16 residues. From germline, CDR1 is LGHNA and CDR2 YNFKEQ. CDR3 sequence: CASSQEAPPRTDTQYF. The CDR3 DNA reads TGTGCCAGCAGCCAAGAGGCCCCGCCCCGCACAGATACGCAGTATTTT.

J is TRBJ2-5 and V is TRBV4-3, with TRBD2 matching 9 bases. CDR3 length equals 16 residues. Looked up from germline, CDR1 is LGHNA and CDR2 is YSLEER. The V segment lost 2 bases and the J segment 2 bases; nucleotides outside the gene matches: 6. DNA of the CDR3: TGCGCCAGCAGCCAAACTCAGACTAGCGGTCAAGAGACCCAGTACTTC. Its protein is CASSQTQTSGQETQYF.

This clonotype was detected ten times or more. V and J are TRBV6-2 or TRBV6-3 and TRBJ1-6; a possible D gene is TRBD1 (5 bases). V gave up 6 bases and J gave up 4 bases, with 19 bases separating them. CDR1 and CDR2 (germline): MNHEY, SVGEGT. CDR3 size: 17 residues. CDR3 protein: CASSHGLLGGYNSPLHF. CDR3 in DNA: TGTGCCAGCAGCCACGGACTTCTTGGGGGATATAATTCACCCCTCCACTTT.

The rearrangement uses TRBV29-1 and TRBJ1-1, with D perhaps matching TRBD1 (6 bases). Trimming left V 4 bases short and J 10 bases short, with 13 bases between. The germline gives CDR1 SQVTM, CDR2 ANQGSEA. CDR3 length equals 11 residues. The CDR3 nucleotides are TGCAGCGTTGGGGTGCAGGGGCGAGCTTTCTTT. Encoded protein: CSVGVQGRAFF.

As concerns this clonotype: A much larger clone lies one base from this, so it may be a read error. The rearrangement uses TRBV11-3 and TRBJ2-7, with D possibly matching TRBD2 (5 bases). Germline CDR1 and CDR2: SGHNT and YENEEA. V was trimmed by 7 bases and J by 7 bases, leaving 23 bases between them. CDR3 length equals 15 residues. For the CDR3, the DNA is TGTGCCAGCAACGCCCCGGGAATAGCGACGCCTGAGCAGTACTTC. This encodes CASNAPGIATPEQYF.

CDR3 protein: CASSWGRAYEQYF. The CDR3 nucleotides read TGTGCCAGCAGTTGGGGACGGGCCTACGAGCAGTACTTC. The rearrangement joins TRBV27 to TRBJ2-7; D tentatively fits TRBD1 or TRBD2 (5 bases each). Per germline, CDR1 MNHEY and CDR2 SMNVEV (reference sequence). The CDR3 is 13 residues long. V was shortened by 4 bases and J by 2 bases, with 9 bases between the two germline ends.

The genes are TRBV12-3 or TRBV12-4 and TRBJ2-1; D is uncertain. CDR3 size: 15 residues. Deletions cut 5 bases from V and 6 bases from J, with 17 bases between. The CDR3 here is CASSPRAALSNEQFF. The CDR3 DNA follows: TGTGCCAGCAGTCCTCGGGCAGCTCTCTCCAATGAGCAGTTCTTC.

The genes are TRBV9 and TRBJ1-6, with D unclear. With 0 bases removed from V and 5 bases from J, the gap between germline ends came to 6 bases. CDR3 length: 14 amino acids. CDR1 SGDLS and CDR2 YYNGEE come from the germline V gene. CDR3 in DNA: TGTGCCAGCAGCGTAGGGGTAGATAATTCACCCCTCCACTTT. Translated, it gives CASSVGVDNSPLHF.

The table lists this clonotype with a few counts. The V gene is TRBV18, the J gene TRBJ2-1, with 8 bases lining up with TRBD2. Per the germline V gene, CDR1 is KGHSH and CDR2 is LQKENI. The CDR3 totals 15 residues. The junction had 13 bases not matched to a gene; V was cut back by 6 bases and J by 9 bases. The CDR3 sequence: CASSQSGSLSSEQFF. CDR3 DNA: TGTGCCAGCTCCCAAAGCGGGAGTCTCTCCAGTGAGCAGTTCTTC.

This clonotype was detected many times. CDR3 amino acids: CASSLEVTPGRETQYF. As DNA, the CDR3 is TGTGCCAGCAGCTTAGAGGTGACTCCAGGGCGGGAGACCCAGTACTTC. V and J are TRBV7-9 and TRBJ2-5; a possible D gene is TRBD1 (5 bases). This CDR3 spans 16 amino acids. The germline V gene encodes CDR1 SEHNR and CDR2 FQNEAQ (reference sequence). Trimming removed 1 base from V and 5 bases from J, with 17 bases in between.

The chain links TRBV7-2 to TRBJ2-1; no clear D. This CDR3 has 11 amino acids. Germline CDR1 and CDR2: SGHTA and FQGNSA. V lost 3 bases, J lost 7 bases, and 4 bases lay in between. The CDR3 reads CASSLQNEQFF. The CDR3 DNA reads as TGTGCCAGCAGCTTGCAGAATGAGCAGTTCTTC. The full variable domain, with the rest looked up from reference TRBV7-2 and TRBJ2-1, is GAGVSQSPSNKVTEKGKDVELRCDPISGHTALYWYRQSLGQGLEFLIYFQGNSAPDKSGLPSDRFSAERTGGSVSTLTIQRTQQEDSAVYLCASSLQNEQFFGPGTRLTVL.

Only a few counts were recorded for this clonotype. The chain links TRBV7-2 to TRBJ2-2; TRBD2 agrees at 9 bases. The CDR3 length is 16 residues. Germline trimming cut 3 bases from V and 4 bases from J; bases unmatched to any gene: 6. CDR1 SGHTA and CDR2 FQGNSA come from the germline V gene. DNA for the CDR3: TGTGCCAGCAGCTTTATAGCGGGAGACATCACCGGGGAGCTGTTTTTT. Translating gives CASSFIAGDITGELFF.

This clonotype occurred many times. The J gene is TRBJ2-7, the V gene TRBV20-1; tentatively, D is TRBD1 (5 bases). The germline V gene has CDR1 DFQATT and CDR2 SNEGSKA (reference sequence). Trimming left V 0 bases short and J 3 bases short, with 12 bases between. The CDR3 contains 14 residues. The CDR3 is CSARDSGHGYEQYF. The CDR3 DNA reads as TGCAGTGCTAGAGATTCCGGACACGGCTACGAGCAGTACTTC.

V gene TRBV6-1 combines with J gene TRBJ2-7, with 9 bases aligning to TRBD2. Looked up from germline, CDR1 is MNHNS and CDR2 is SASEGT. There are 17 residues in the CDR3. V lost 7 bases, J lost 0 bases, and 13 bases stayed unmatched. The DNA for the CDR3 is TGTGCCAGCACCCCCTCGGCGGGAGGGATTATCTCCTACGAGCAGTACTTC. This codes for CASTPSAGGIISYEQYF.

This clonotype was detected only a few times. The gene calls are TRBV10-3 and TRBJ2-7; 8 nucleotides agree with TRBD1. The length of the CDR3 is 14 residues. Germline-derived CDR1 and CDR2 are ENHRY and SYGVKD. The J segment lost 0 bases and the V segment lost 4 bases, leaving 2 bases of the junction unmatched. The CDR3 region has the DNA TGTGCCATCAGTGTAGACAGGGGCTCCTACGAGCAGTACTTC. It codes for CAISVDRGSYEQYF.

This clonotype was counted a few times. The chain has TRBV20-1 and TRBJ2-7; 9 positions agree with TRBD2. Germline V gene data show CDR1 as DFQATT and CDR2 as SNEGSKA (reference sequence). J was trimmed by 2 bases and V by 1 base; bases with no gene match: 6. The CDR3 spans 15 residues. The CDR3 is CSARGEAGGTYEQYF. CDR3 coding DNA: TGCAGTGCTAGAGGGGAAGCGGGAGGTACCTACGAGCAGTACTTC.

This clonotype was counted only a few times. The genes are TRBV7-8 and TRBJ2-5; 7 bases are shared with TRBD1. The CDR3 consists of 14 residues. Germline V gene lookup returns CDR1 SGHVS and CDR2 FQNEAQ. Trimming removed 1 base from V and 4 bases from J; junction bases left unmatched: 3. CDR3 in DNA: TGTGCCAGCAGCTTAGGTGGGACAGCAGAGACCCAGTACTTC. It translates to CASSLGGTAETQYF.

This rearrangement joins TRBV20-1 to TRBJ2-1; D ambiguous. Germline values: CDR1 DFQATT, CDR2 SNEGSKA (reference sequence). V was pared by 6 bases and J by 4 bases, with 10 bases between. This CDR3 is built from 12 residues. CDR3 region: CSAPDGYNEQFF. The CDR3 DNA follows: TGCAGTGCCCCTGACGGGTACAATGAGCAGTTCTTC.